A selection of T cell receptor beta chains follows, all from one sample in a study of blood T cell repertoires in COVID-19. Measured with immunoSEQ multiplex PCR; TCRdb has only the in-frame clones, and not every one. This table has roughly 140,000 clones, over 75% appearing once. Material for sequencing was PBMCs or T cells enriched from blood (not recorded which). All receptors come from a man aged 45-60 years in a cohort exposed to, infected with or recovered from COVID-19 (not recorded which). CDR3s include the opening cysteine and the closing phenylalanine or tryptophan. D genes are given only for firm matches. Clone size is not always given. Where it is, it says once, few, many or a class for expanded clones.

J gene	clone size	D gene	V gene	CDR3 protein	CDR3 DNA
TRBJ2-1	NA	NA	TRBV5-4	CASSLDPAFYNEQFF	TGTGCCAGCAGCTTAGATCCAGCGTTCTACAATGAGCAGTTCTTC
TRBJ2-3	once	NA	TRBV7-9	CASSSPGTYSTDTQYF	TGTGCCAGCAGCTCCCCCGGGACATATAGCACAGATACGCAGTATTTT
TRBJ1-6	NA	TRBD1	TRBV7-9	CASSVSGQGARSPLHF	TGTGCCAGCAGCGTTTCGGGACAGGGGGCCCGATCACCCCTCCACTTT
TRBJ1-1	NA	TRBD1	TRBV9	CASSLSGTGGTEAFF	TGTGCCAGCAGCTTATCCGGGACAGGGGGCACTGAAGCTTTCTTT
TRBJ1-6	few	NA	TRBV25-1	CASSGEGLHSPLHF	TGTGCCAGCAGTGGGGAGGGATTACATTCACCCCTCCACTTT
TRBJ2-7	NA	NA	TRBV11-2	CASARGSYEQYF	TGTGCCAGCGCCCGAGGATCCTACGAGCAGTACTTC
TRBJ1-3	NA	NA	TRBV5-1	CASSLGDGNTIYF	TGCGCCAGCAGCTTGGGAGATGGAAACACCATATATTTT
TRBJ1-1	NA	NA	TRBV10-3	CAISDYGVATEAFF	TGTGCCATCAGTGATTACGGAGTAGCCACTGAAGCTTTCTTT
TRBJ1-5	NA	TRBD1	TRBV27	CASSYRGRQPQHF	TGTGCCAGCAGTTACAGGGGGAGACAGCCCCAGCATTTT
TRBJ2-6	NA	TRBD1	TRBV5-4	CASSSLIGQGTPGANVLTF	TGTGCCAGCAGCTCCTTAATCGGACAGGGGACTCCTGGGGCCAACGTCCTGACTTTC
TRBJ1-2	few	NA	TRBV5-6	CASSSSGFGYTF	TGTGCCAGCAGCTCCTCGGGGTTCGGCTACACCTTC
TRBJ2-7	NA	NA	TRBV29-1	CSAEGDSYEQYF	TGCAGCGCCGAAGGGGATTCCTACGAGCAGTACTTC
TRBJ2-1	once	NA	TRBV23-1	CASSQRDIRNEQFF	TGCGCCAGCAGTCAAAGGGACATTCGCAATGAGCAGTTCTTC
TRBJ1-4	NA	NA	TRBV15	CATSGPTGSGEKLFF	TGTGCCACCAGCGGGCCTACAGGGTCTGGTGAAAAACTGTTTTTT
TRBJ1-5	NA	TRBD1	TRBV28	CAGRTGTGGQPQHF	TGTGCCGGACGTACCGGGACAGGAGGTCAGCCCCAGCATTTT
TRBJ2-7	NA	NA	TRBV6-5	CASSYSRATSSYEQYF	TGTGCCAGCAGTTACTCGAGGGCAACCAGCTCCTACGAGCAGTACTTC
TRBJ1-2	NA	NA	TRBV4-1	CASSQVRTWGGYTF	TGCGCCAGCAGCCAAGTTCGAACCTGGGGCGGCTACACCTTC
TRBJ1-1	NA	TRBD1	TRBV5-1	CASSPRTGGNTEAFF	TGCGCCAGCAGCCCGCGGACAGGAGGGAACACTGAAGCTTTCTTT
TRBJ1-3	few	TRBD1	TRBV10-3	CAVGQDSGNTIYF	TGTGCCGTAGGACAGGACTCTGGAAACACCATATATTTT
TRBJ2-2	NA	NA	TRBV6-5	CASSLARANTGELFF	TGTGCCAGCAGCCTAGCGCGCGCGAACACCGGGGAGCTGTTTTTT
TRBJ1-1	NA	TRBD1	TRBV7-2	CASSPPFDRVRNTEAFF	TGTGCCAGCAGCCCGCCCTTTGACAGGGTACGGAACACTGAAGCTTTCTTT
TRBJ1-5	NA	NA	TRBV4-1	CASSQDSRTYQPQHF	TGCGCCAGCAGCCAAGATAGTCGCACTTATCAGCCCCAGCATTTT
TRBJ2-1	few	NA	TRBV6-2/TRBV6-3	CASSYSTELYNEQFF	TGTGCCAGCAGTTACTCGACGGAACTATACAATGAGCAGTTCTTC
TRBJ1-1	NA	NA	TRBV11-2	CASSPGGTEAFF	TGTGCCAGCAGTCCCGGGGGCACTGAAGCTTTCTTT
TRBJ1-1	NA	TRBD1	TRBV12-3/TRBV12-4	CASSPTGRTEAFF	TGTGCCAGCAGCCCGACAGGGAGGACTGAAGCTTTCTTT
TRBJ2-6	NA	NA	TRBV18	CASSPLQISGANVLTF	TGTGCCAGCTCACCTTTACAGATCTCTGGGGCCAACGTCCTGACTTTC
TRBJ1-2	once	NA	TRBV14	CASSQFLGGGGYTF	TGTGCCAGCAGCCAATTCCTCGGCGGGGGAGGCTACACCTTC
TRBJ2-7	NA	TRBD2	TRBV7-6	CASSLEGLDEQYF	TGTGCCAGCAGCTTAGAGGGACTAGACGAGCAGTACTTC
TRBJ2-7	NA	TRBD1	TRBV9	CASSARQGADEQYF	TGTGCCAGCAGCGCGAGACAGGGGGCCGACGAGCAGTACTTC
TRBJ2-1	NA	TRBD2	TRBV3-1/TRBV3-2	CASSLAAGGPYNEQFF	TGTGCCAGCAGCCTTGCGGCGGGAGGGCCCTACAATGAGCAGTTCTTC
TRBJ1-2	NA	TRBD1	TRBV5-5	CASSLLPQGMEGYTF	TGTGCCAGCAGCCTATTACCACAGGGGATGGAGGGCTACACCTTC
TRBJ2-5	NA	TRBD2	TRBV28	CASSLREGTQYF	TGTGCCAGCAGTTTACGGGAGGGGACCCAGTACTTC
TRBJ2-3	NA	TRBD1	TRBV12-5	CASGLGQGIDTQYF	TGTGCTAGTGGCCTTGGACAGGGCATCGATACGCAGTATTTT
TRBJ2-1	NA	TRBD2	TRBV3-1/TRBV3-2	CASSTHSGSSYNEQFF	TGTGCCAGCAGCACACATAGCGGGAGCTCCTACAATGAGCAGTTCTTC
TRBJ2-2	NA	TRBD1	TRBV28	CASSLSDRGGGELFF	TGTGCCAGCAGTTTATCCGACAGGGGAGGCGGGGAGCTGTTTTTT
TRBJ2-3	NA	TRBD1	TRBV19	CASRDRGTDTQYF	TGTGCCAGTAGGGACAGGGGGACAGATACGCAGTATTTT
TRBJ1-1	NA	NA	TRBV28	CASSLGTVMNTEAFF	TGTGCCAGCAGTTTAGGTACGGTTATGAACACTGAAGCTTTCTTT
TRBJ1-2	few	NA	TRBV10-2	CASSELAGSNGYTF	TGCGCCAGCAGTGAGCTGGCAGGCTCGAATGGCTACACCTTC
TRBJ2-7	NA	NA	TRBV7-9	CASSLQEEQYF	TGTGCCAGCAGCTTACAAGAGGAGCAGTACTTC
TRBJ2-6	NA	TRBD2	TRBV30	CAWSGGRASGANVLTF	TGTGCCTGGAGTGGAGGGAGGGCCTCTGGGGCCAACGTCCTGACTTTC
TRBJ2-1	NA	TRBD2	TRBV27	CASTGTNYNEQFF	TGTGCCAGCACCGGGACTAACTACAATGAGCAGTTCTTC
TRBJ1-5	NA	NA	TRBV7-9	CASSLEGMGAQPQHF	TGTGCCAGCAGCTTAGAAGGAATGGGGGCCCAGCCCCAGCATTTT
TRBJ2-4	NA	TRBD1	TRBV29-1	CSFRTGNIQYF	TGCAGCTTCCGGACAGGGAACATTCAGTACTTC
TRBJ1-5	NA	TRBD1	TRBV12-5	CASRDRILQPQHF	TGTGCTAGCCGGGACAGGATCTTACAGCCCCAGCATTTT
TRBJ2-2	NA	NA	TRBV4-3	CASSQDGQLGQLFF	TGCGCCAGCAGCCAAGATGGACAGTTAGGGCAGCTGTTTTTT
TRBJ2-7	NA	NA	TRBV30	CAWRTGTNYEQYF	TGTGCCTGGAGAACAGGGACAAACTACGAGCAGTACTTC
TRBJ2-3	NA	NA	TRBV5-1	CASEEGHTDTQYF	TGCGCCAGTGAAGAGGGACACACAGATACGCAGTATTTT